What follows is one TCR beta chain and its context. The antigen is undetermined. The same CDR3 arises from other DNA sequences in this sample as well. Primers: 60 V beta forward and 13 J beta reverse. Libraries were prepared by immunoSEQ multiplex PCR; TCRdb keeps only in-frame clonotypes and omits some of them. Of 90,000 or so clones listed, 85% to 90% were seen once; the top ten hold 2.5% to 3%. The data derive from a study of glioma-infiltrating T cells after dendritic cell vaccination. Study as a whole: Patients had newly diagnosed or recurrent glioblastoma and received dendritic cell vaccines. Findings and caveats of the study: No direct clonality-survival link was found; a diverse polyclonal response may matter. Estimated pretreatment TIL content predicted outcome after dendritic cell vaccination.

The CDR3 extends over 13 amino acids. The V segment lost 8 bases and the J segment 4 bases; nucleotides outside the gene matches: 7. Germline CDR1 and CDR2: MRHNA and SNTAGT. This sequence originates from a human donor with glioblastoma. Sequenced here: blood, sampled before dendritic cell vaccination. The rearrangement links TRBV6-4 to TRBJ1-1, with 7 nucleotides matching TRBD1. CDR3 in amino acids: CASATGRGTEAFF. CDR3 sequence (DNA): TGTGCCAGCGCGACAGGGAGAGGCACTGAAGCTTTCTTT.